One sample yielded the 5 T cell receptor beta chains listed below, sequenced in a study of T cells after yellow fever vaccination. Each CDR3 protein is one row after TCRdb ran MiXCR on the 5' RACE reads. Of about 26,000 distinct CDR3 sequences in the sample, approximately 4.9% were seen once. The sample here was PBMCs, either bulk or a sorted T-cell subset (CD4+, CD8+, memory, or dextramer-sorted; not recorded which), taken on the day of the yellow fever booster vaccination. The receptors come from a man in his late teens or twenties who received the YFV17D yellow fever vaccine.

This clonotype was seen a few times. The V gene is TRBV30, the J gene TRBJ1-3; D is unclear. Germline-derived CDR1 and CDR2 are GTSNPN and SVGIG (reference sequence). The CDR3 extends over 15 amino acids. The germline V and J ends were trimmed by 0 bases and 0 bases, with 9 bases remaining between them. The CDR3 sequence: CAWSVRGISGNTIYF. In DNA, the CDR3 is TGTGCCTGGAGTGTACGTGGGATCTCTGGAAACACCATATATTTT.

This clonotype was counted a few times. The chain employs TRBV18 and TRBJ2-5; D unclear. The CDR3 has 13 amino acids. Trimming removed 1 base from V and 3 bases from J, with 6 bases in between. From germline, CDR1 is KGHSH and CDR2 LQKENI. The CDR3 here is CASSPRQEETQYF. DNA for the CDR3: TGTGCCAGCTCACCACGCCAGGAAGAGACCCAGTACTTC.

This clonotype was seen repeatedly, ten times or more. The chain uses TRBV9 and TRBJ1-4; no definite D call. Germline loops: CDR1 SGDLS, CDR2 YYNGEE. V was pared by 2 bases and J by 0 bases, with 5 bases between. The CDR3 has 14 residues. CDR3: CASSVQSTNEKLFF. In nucleotides, the CDR3 is TGTGCCAGCAGCGTTCAGTCAACTAATGAAAAACTGTTTTTT.

On this clonotype: A read error is possible here, since a much larger clone lies one base away. The J gene is TRBJ1-1, the V gene TRBV7-2; D uncertain. The V end lost 5 bases, the J end lost 3 bases, and 4 bases lay between the germline ends. This CDR3 has 11 residues. Germline CDR1 is SGHTA and CDR2 is FQGNSA. Written as DNA, the CDR3 is TGTGCCAGCAGCCCCTACACTGAAGCTTTCTTT. It translates to CASSPYTEAFF.

There are many counts of this clonotype. Here the CDR3 DNA reads TGTGCCAGCAGTCCATTAGGCGTCGGGGTTGCGGACACCATATATTTT. It specifies CASSPLGVGVADTIYF. The V gene is TRBV7-2, the J gene TRBJ1-3; D is uncertain. The CDR3 loop spans 16 amino acids. Per germline, CDR1 SGHTA and CDR2 FQGNSA. The ends were cut back, 6 bases at V and 8 bases at J, with 23 bases in the middle.